This T cell receptor (beta chain) was recorded in a study of shared clonotypes between healthy human individuals. Note on this clone: Its antigen remains unknown.

Donors had no recently reported acute infections or vaccinations and were HIV-negative. Trimming stripped 7 bases from V and 7 bases from J, with 10 bases between. Germline CDR1 reads SNHLY; CDR2 reads FYNNEI. The CDR3 length is 11 residues. Findings and caveats of the study: Across a few donors, naive CD4 shared around 5.4%, naive CD8 over 3%, memory CD4 roughly 2.4%, memory CD8 0.4%.

At a deep level, the assay was run. Produced via immunoSEQ multiplex PCR; TCRdb's table is partial and in-frame only. The sample has more than 90,000 clones; 65% to 70% are singletons. Material for sequencing was memory CD8+ T cells sorted from blood. The subset is: CD45RO+ cells pooled with CCR7-negative TemRA cells. The origin of this receptor is a man aged 30 to 39 in good health. The rearrangement links TRBV2 to TRBJ1-1; possible D gene TRBD1, 6 bases. The CDR3 nucleotides are TGTGCCAGCATCAGGGGTGTTGAAGCTTTCTTT. Its translation: CASIRGVEAFF.